This is a list of T cell receptor beta chains from one sample in a study of CD8+ T cells in alopecia areata. The table came from immunoSEQ multiplex PCR; TCRdb's copy has only in-frame clones and leaves some out. The sample has some 98,000 clones; roughly three fifths are singletons. Sample: CD8+ T cells sorted from blood, taken at week 4, from a patient treated with tofacitinib. Every receptor here comes from a human donor with alopecia areata. CDR3s leave out the opening cysteine and the closing phenylalanine or tryptophan. Each record gives: D gene, V gene, CDR3 protein. D genes are given only for firm matches.

d_call: TRBD1; v_call: TRBV7-9; cdr3_aa: ASSFSRDSASYEQY
d_call: .; v_call: TRBV6-5; cdr3_aa: ASSYSSPSNYGYT
d_call: TRBD1; v_call: TRBV18; cdr3_aa: ASSPTLGQERTDEAF
d_call: .; v_call: TRBV29-1; cdr3_aa: SVGQGAEQY
d_call: .; v_call: TRBV25-1; cdr3_aa: ASSEPPGPEGAF
d_call: TRBD1; v_call: TRBV7-6; cdr3_aa: ASSPPGTGSTDTQY
d_call: TRBD1; v_call: TRBV5-6; cdr3_aa: ASSPDRVSSYNEQF
d_call: .; v_call: TRBV7-9; cdr3_aa: ASSWEGNGYT
d_call: TRBD1; v_call: TRBV5-1; cdr3_aa: ASSLGQGVYNEQF
d_call: .; v_call: TRBV30; cdr3_aa: AWSVGVRNTEAF
d_call: .; v_call: TRBV10-3; cdr3_aa: AISDRSEGDGYT
d_call: TRBD1; v_call: TRBV5-5; cdr3_aa: ASSYGTGSTGELF
d_call: .; v_call: TRBV5-6; cdr3_aa: ASSWTPLGEGDNEQF
d_call: .; v_call: TRBV30; cdr3_aa: AWSPGYEQY
d_call: TRBD2; v_call: TRBV19; cdr3_aa: ASSIGTNGANVLT
d_call: .; v_call: TRBV30; cdr3_aa: AWRRDGYEQY
d_call: .; v_call: TRBV30; cdr3_aa: AWSASMVGDTQY
d_call: TRBD2; v_call: TRBV7-9; cdr3_aa: ASSLAAIVGGGSYNEQF
d_call: .; v_call: TRBV5-1; cdr3_aa: ASSLAGVSEEETQY
d_call: TRBD2; v_call: TRBV5-6; cdr3_aa: ASSLGGAGAYNEQF
d_call: .; v_call: TRBV4-1; cdr3_aa: ASSQVHTGGEKLF
d_call: .; v_call: TRBV14; cdr3_aa: ASSQDPYSYSTDTQY
d_call: TRBD2; v_call: TRBV30; cdr3_aa: AWAQGTSGSTDTQY
d_call: .; v_call: TRBV29-1; cdr3_aa: SVAGSGYT
d_call: TRBD1; v_call: TRBV25-1; cdr3_aa: ASSELYSTGGRGNEQF
d_call: .; v_call: TRBV27; cdr3_aa: ASSAWTSNEKLF
d_call: .; v_call: TRBV4-1; cdr3_aa: ASSQAGSSGNTIY
d_call: TRBD2; v_call: TRBV11-2; cdr3_aa: ASILAGGPHEQY
d_call: .; v_call: TRBV5-1; cdr3_aa: ASSIGQSTDTQY
d_call: TRBD2; v_call: TRBV30; cdr3_aa: AWASGSGYEQY